These 20 T cell receptor beta chains were all obtained from the same sample, sequenced in a study of T-cell reconstitution after alpha-beta-depleted transplantation in children. It was with unique molecular identifiers that the TCRbeta library was prepared. TCRdb independently ran MiXCR on the PCR reads; one entry per CDR3 protein. The data hold about 980,000 distinct CDR3 sequences, with around 30% observed a single time. The material was PBMCs, mostly from graft donor cells, obtained 360 days after TCRalphabeta/CD19-depleted stem cell transplant. The receptors were gathered from a boy under two years old who had a stem cell transplant for SCID, so the T cells may come from the graft donor.

This clonotype appeared a single time. V usage is TRBV20-1 and J usage is TRBJ2-7; possible D gene TRBD1, 6 bases. Germline V gives CDR1 DFQATT, CDR2 SNEGSKA (reference sequence). CDR3 length equals 14 residues. The V gene lost 3 bases and the J gene lost 9 bases, with 21 bases spanning the gap. CDR3 sequence (DNA): TGCAGTGCTAGCCGGGTAACGACAGGCCTTGGGCAGTACTTC. Protein sequence: CSASRVTTGLGQYF.

This clonotype was seen more than once but under ten times. The chain employs TRBV4-3 and TRBJ1-1, with 10 bases aligning to TRBD1. The V and J ends lost 4 bases and 8 bases, in that order; junction bases with no gene match: 7. Germline loops: CDR1 LGHNA, CDR2 YSLEER. This CDR3 is built from 14 residues. This chain's CDR3 is CASSRGQGLGEAFF. In DNA, the CDR3 is TGCGCCAGCAGCCGGGGACAGGGGTTGGGGGAAGCTTTCTTT.

The V and J genes are TRBV29-1 and TRBJ1-2; unclear D gene. CDR3 length: 14 amino acids. Trimming took 1 base from V and 4 from J, leaving 13 bases between them. The V gene's germline CDR1 is SQVTM and CDR2 ANQGSEA. CDR3 nucleotides: TGCAGCGTTGAAGTGGGCGGCCAGCCCTATGGCTACACCTTC. Protein: CSVEVGGQPYGYTF.

V gene TRBV5-5 combines with J gene TRBJ1-3, with unresolved D. Trimming pared 0 bases from V and 3 bases from J, leaving 16 bases between. Per the germline V gene, CDR1 is SGHKS and CDR2 is YYEKEE (reference sequence). The CDR3 totals 17 residues. The CDR3 bases are TGTGCCAGCAGCTTGGCCGTCCCCGCACTAGATGGAAACACCATATATTTT. This encodes CASSLAVPALDGNTIYF.

At least ten counts were recorded for this clonotype. This chain uses TRBV7-9 with TRBJ2-4; possibly TRBD1 or TRBD2 for D (5 bases each). From germline, CDR1 is SEHNR and CDR2 FQNEAQ (reference sequence). With 1 base removed from V and 3 bases from J, the gap between germline ends came to 7 bases. This CDR3 region has 14 residues. CDR3 coding DNA: TGTGCCAGCAGCTTAGGGGGGAGCAAAAACATTCAGTACTTC. The encoded protein is CASSLGGSKNIQYF. The full variable domain, completed using reference TRBV7-9 and TRBJ2-4, is DTGVSQNPRHKITKRGQNVTFRCDPISEHNRLYWYRQTLGQGPEFLTYFQNEAQLEKSRLLSDRFSAERPKGSFSTLEIQRTEQGDSAMYLCASSLGGSKNIQYFGAGTRLSVL.

This rearrangement joins TRBV5-1 to TRBJ2-7, with D perhaps TRBD1 (6 bases). In germline, CDR1 is SGHRS, CDR2 YFSETQ. CDR3 size: 12 residues. V was clipped by 3 bases and J by 5 bases, with 9 bases between them. CDR3 sequence reads: CASSYRADEQYF. The CDR3 DNA reads TGCGCCAGCAGCTACAGGGCCGACGAGCAGTACTTC.

The chain links TRBV7-6 to TRBJ2-1; 13 positions agree with TRBD2. The CDR3 runs to 15 residues. Germline trimming cut 5 bases from V and 10 bases from J; bases unmatched to any gene: 8. Germline CDR1 is SGHVS and CDR2 is FNYEAQ. As DNA, the CDR3 is TGTGCCAGCAGCCCTCAGACTAGCGGGGGGCGGGAGCAGTTCTTC. Residues: CASSPQTSGGREQFF.

The chain combines TRBV7-2 with TRBJ1-6; D not resolved. Between the trimmed V and J ends, which lost 1 base and 12 bases, there was a span of 10 bases. Germline V gene sequence: CDR1 SGHTA, CDR2 FQGNSA. This CDR3 spans 13 amino acids. The CDR3 is CASSLGMRIPLHF. CDR3 nucleotide sequence: TGTGCCAGCAGCTTAGGTATGCGGATACCCCTCCACTTT.

Ten or more counts support this clonotype. The chain is built from TRBV6-2 or TRBV6-3 and TRBJ2-3, with TRBD2 matching 8 bases. V lost 0 bases and J lost 2; bases outside the gene matches: 4. Germline loops: CDR1 MNHEY, CDR2 SVGEGT. The length of the CDR3 is 16 residues. The CDR3 spells CASSYSSGGPTDTQYF. For the CDR3, the DNA is TGTGCCAGCAGTTACTCGAGCGGGGGACCCACAGATACGCAGTATTTT.

The chain links TRBV20-1 to TRBJ2-7, with 9 bases lining up with TRBD1. V lost 3 bases, J lost 2 bases, and 5 bases stayed unmatched. This CDR3 has 14 amino acids. CDR1 and CDR2 from the germline V gene are DFQATT and SNEGSKA (reference sequence). DNA for the CDR3: TGCAGTGCTAGTGGACAGGGGCCCACCTACGAGCAGTACTTC. Encoded protein: CSASGQGPTYEQYF.

V and J are TRBV9 and TRBJ2-2; a possible D gene is TRBD1 (6 bases). Trimming left V 4 bases short and J 5 bases short, with 9 bases between. The germline V gene encodes CDR1 SGDLS and CDR2 YYNGEE. CDR3 length: 13 amino acids. CDR3 loop: CASSQGMTGELFF. The CDR3 DNA follows: TGTGCCAGCAGCCAGGGGATGACCGGGGAGCTGTTTTTT.

This clonotype was found a few times. The V call is TRBV12-3 or TRBV12-4, the J call TRBJ2-1, with D tentatively TRBD2 (5 bases). This CDR3 contains 15 residues. Trimming cost V 6 bases and J 6 bases, with 18 bases left between them. In DNA, the CDR3 is TGTGCCAGCAGCCGACCGGGGTTGGGGAGCAATGAGCAGTTCTTC. This gives the protein CASSRPGLGSNEQFF.

This clonotype occurred a few times. The genes are TRBV6-2 or TRBV6-3 and TRBJ2-2; unclear D gene. CDR1 and CDR2 (germline): MNHEY, SVGEGT. The CDR3 covers 16 residues. Trimming shortened V by 0 bases and J by 4 bases, and 12 bases separated the two germline ends. The CDR3 sequence: CASSYSKARPTGELFF. The CDR3 region has the DNA TGTGCCAGCAGTTACTCGAAGGCCAGGCCCACCGGGGAGCTGTTTTTT.

The J gene is TRBJ1-1, the V gene TRBV29-1, with TRBD1 as a possible D gene (5 bases). V was trimmed by 7 bases and J by 7 bases, leaving 13 bases between them. The germline V gene encodes CDR1 SQVTM and CDR2 ANQGSEA. This CDR3 is built from 11 residues. The CDR3 DNA is TGCAGCGCCGAAGTAGGACATGAAGCTTTCTTT. Its protein product is CSAEVGHEAFF.

A remark on this clonotype: The CDR3 ends on some other residue instead of the conserved phenylalanine or tryptophan, so this is likely a read error. The chain employs TRBV9 and TRBJ1-2; perhaps TRBD1 as D (5 bases). This CDR3 has 14 residues. Trimming took off 2 bases at V and 4 bases at J, with 12 bases between the two ends. Germline lookup yields CDR1 SGDLS and CDR2 YYNGEE. CDR3 residues: CASSVGDGLYGYTY. CDR3 in DNA: TGTGCCAGCAGCGTGGGGGACGGTCTCTATGGCTACACCTAC.

The count of this clonotype is one. In DNA form, the CDR3 reads TGTGCCAGCAGTAGACAGTCGGGGACGAACACCGGGGAGCTGTTTTTT. Translating gives CASSRQSGTNTGELFF. The rearrangement links TRBV7-2 to TRBJ2-2; D may be TRBD1 or TRBD2 (5 bases each). Between the trimmed V and J ends, which lost 6 bases and 0 bases, there was a span of 14 bases. This CDR3 is 16 amino acids long. Germline CDR1 SGHTA, CDR2 FQGNSA.

This clonotype showed up just a few times. V usage is TRBV27 and J usage is TRBJ1-2, with D possibly matching TRBD1 (6 bases). The CDR3 totals 13 residues. Germline values: CDR1 MNHEY, CDR2 SMNVEV (reference sequence). Trimming pared 2 bases from V and 8 bases from J, leaving 12 bases between. The CDR3 region has the DNA TGTGCCAGCAGTTTAGGGGGCGCGACGGGCTACACCTTC. This encodes CASSLGGATGYTF.

This clonotype has a single count. J is TRBJ2-5 and V is TRBV7-9; D is unclear. From germline, CDR1 is SEHNR and CDR2 FQNEAQ (reference sequence). Trimming removed 1 base at V and 9 bases at J, with 15 bases between. CDR3 length: 14 residues. The CDR3 sequence: CASSLVGPRMAQYF. The CDR3 DNA is TGTGCCAGCAGCTTAGTAGGCCCGAGGATGGCCCAGTACTTC. Using reference TRBV7-9 and TRBJ2-5 for the parts outside the CDR3, the full variable domain is DTGVSQNPRHKITKRGQNVTFRCDPISEHNRLYWYRQTLGQGPEFLTYFQNEAQLEKSRLLSDRFSAERPKGSFSTLEIQRTEQGDSAMYLCASSLVGPRMAQYFGPGTRLLVL.

The sample holds a few counts of this clonotype. The V gene is TRBV7-3, the J gene TRBJ1-1, with D perhaps TRBD1 (5 bases). Germline V gene sequence: CDR1 SGHTA, CDR2 FQGTGA. The length of the CDR3 is 13 residues. Trimming removed 5 bases at V and 7 bases at J, with 14 bases between. In DNA, the CDR3 is TGTGCCAGCAGCCCTACCATTGACAGTGAAGCTTTCTTT. This translates into CASSPTIDSEAFF. Based on the CDR3 plus reference TRBV7-3 and TRBJ1-1, the full variable domain is GAGVSQTPSNKVTEKGKYVELRCDPISGHTALYWYRQSLGQGPEFLIYFQGTGAADDSGLPNDRFFAVRPEGSVSTLKIQRTERGDSAVYLCASSPTIDSEAFFGQGTRLTVV.

The chain joins TRBV6-5 to TRBJ2-3; D uncertain. This CDR3 is 14 amino acids long. Germline CDR1 is MNHEY and CDR2 is SVGAGI. Trimming stripped 0 bases from V and 10 bases from J, with 14 bases between. For the CDR3, the DNA is TGTGCCAGCAGTTACTCGCAAGCATCCGGAGCGCAGTATTTT. Its translation is CASSYSQASGAQYF.